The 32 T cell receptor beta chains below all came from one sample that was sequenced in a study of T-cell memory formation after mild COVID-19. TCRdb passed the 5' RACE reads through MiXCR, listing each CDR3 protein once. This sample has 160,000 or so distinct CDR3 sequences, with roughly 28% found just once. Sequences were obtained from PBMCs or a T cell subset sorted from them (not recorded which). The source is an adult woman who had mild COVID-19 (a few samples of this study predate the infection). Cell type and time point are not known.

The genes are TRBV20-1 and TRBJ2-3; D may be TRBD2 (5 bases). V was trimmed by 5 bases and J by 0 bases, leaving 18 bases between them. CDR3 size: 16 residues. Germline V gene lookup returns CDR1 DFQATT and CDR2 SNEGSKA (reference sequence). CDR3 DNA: TGCAGTGCTCCCTCACCCCGAGGGCCTAGCACAGATACGCAGTATTTT. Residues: CSAPSPRGPSTDTQYF.

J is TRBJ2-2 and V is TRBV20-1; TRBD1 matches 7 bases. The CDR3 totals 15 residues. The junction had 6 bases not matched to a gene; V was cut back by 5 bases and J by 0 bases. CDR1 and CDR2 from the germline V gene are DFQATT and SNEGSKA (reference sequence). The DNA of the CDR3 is TGCAGTGCTCCTACAGGGGAGCCGAACACCGGGGAGCTGTTTTTT. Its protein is CSAPTGEPNTGELFF.

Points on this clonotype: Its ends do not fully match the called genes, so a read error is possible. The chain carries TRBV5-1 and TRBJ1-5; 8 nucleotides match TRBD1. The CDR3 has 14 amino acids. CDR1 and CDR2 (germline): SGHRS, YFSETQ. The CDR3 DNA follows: TGCGCCAGAAGCTCGGGACAGGGCAATCAGCCCCAGCATTTT. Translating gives CARSSGQGNQPQHF.

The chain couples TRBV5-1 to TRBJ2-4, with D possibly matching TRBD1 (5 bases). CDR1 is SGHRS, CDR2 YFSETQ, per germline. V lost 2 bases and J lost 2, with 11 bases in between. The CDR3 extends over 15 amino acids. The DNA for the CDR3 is TGCGCCAGCAGCTTAATACAGGAATCCAAAAACATTCAGTACTTC. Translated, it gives CASSLIQESKNIQYF.

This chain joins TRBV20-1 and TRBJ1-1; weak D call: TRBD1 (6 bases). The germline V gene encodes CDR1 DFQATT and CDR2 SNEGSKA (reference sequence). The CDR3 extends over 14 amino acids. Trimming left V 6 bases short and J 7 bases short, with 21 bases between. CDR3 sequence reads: CSAPRTGSPSEAFF. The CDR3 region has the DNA TGCAGTGCCCCTCGAACAGGGTCCCCTAGTGAAGCTTTCTTT.

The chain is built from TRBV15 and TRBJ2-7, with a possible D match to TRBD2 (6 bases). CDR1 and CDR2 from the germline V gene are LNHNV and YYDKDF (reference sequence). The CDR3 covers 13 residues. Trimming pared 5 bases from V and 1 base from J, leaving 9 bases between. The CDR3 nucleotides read TGTGCCACCAGCGCCGGGACTTCCTACGAGCAGTACTTC. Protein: CATSAGTSYEQYF. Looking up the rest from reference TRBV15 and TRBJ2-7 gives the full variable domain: DAMVIQNPRYQVTQFGKPVTLSCSQTLNHNVMYWYQQKSSQAPKLLFHYYDKDFNNEADTPDNFQSRRPNTSFCFLDIRSPGLGDTAMYLCATSAGTSYEQYFGPGTRLTVT.

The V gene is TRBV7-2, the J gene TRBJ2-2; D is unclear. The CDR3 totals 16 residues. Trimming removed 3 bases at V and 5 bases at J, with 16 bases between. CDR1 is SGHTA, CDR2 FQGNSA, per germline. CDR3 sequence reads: CASSFLLSEGTGELFF. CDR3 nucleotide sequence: TGTGCCAGCAGCTTTTTACTGTCGGAAGGGACCGGGGAGCTGTTTTTT.

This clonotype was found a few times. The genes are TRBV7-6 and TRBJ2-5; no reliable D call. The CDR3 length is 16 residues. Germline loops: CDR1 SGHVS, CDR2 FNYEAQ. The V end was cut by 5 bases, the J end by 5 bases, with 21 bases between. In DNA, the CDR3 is TGTGCCAGCAGCCCCGCCCCCCCTGCACTCTTGGAGACCCAGTACTTC. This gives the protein CASSPAPPALLETQYF.

The CDR3 nucleotides read TGTGCCAGCTCACCTCCGGGACTCAAGAACACCGGGGAGCTGTTTTTT. Its translation is CASSPPGLKNTGELFF. V gene TRBV18 combines with J gene TRBJ2-2; possibly TRBD2 for D (6 bases). V lost 3 bases to trimming and J lost 1 base, with 12 bases between them. Germline V gene sequence: CDR1 KGHSH, CDR2 LQKENI. CDR3 length equals 16 residues.

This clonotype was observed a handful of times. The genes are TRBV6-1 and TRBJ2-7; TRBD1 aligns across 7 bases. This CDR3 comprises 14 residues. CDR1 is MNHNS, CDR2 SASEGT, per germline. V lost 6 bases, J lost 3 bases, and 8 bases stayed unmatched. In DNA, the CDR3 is TGTGCCAGCAGCCCCGGGACAGTTTTCTACGAGCAGTACTTC. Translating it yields CASSPGTVFYEQYF.

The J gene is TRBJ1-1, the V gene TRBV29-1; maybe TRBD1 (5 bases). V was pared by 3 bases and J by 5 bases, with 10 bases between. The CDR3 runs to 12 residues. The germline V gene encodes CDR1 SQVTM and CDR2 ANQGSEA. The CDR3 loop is CSVERGSTEAFF. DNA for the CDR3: TGCAGCGTTGAGAGGGGCAGTACTGAAGCTTTCTTT.

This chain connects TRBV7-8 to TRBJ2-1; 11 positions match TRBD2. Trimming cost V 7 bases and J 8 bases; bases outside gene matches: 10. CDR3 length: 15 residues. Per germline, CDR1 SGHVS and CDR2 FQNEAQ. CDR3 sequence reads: CASNSPSGRWDEQFF. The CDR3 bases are TGTGCCAGCAACTCCCCTAGCGGGAGGTGGGATGAGCAGTTCTTC.

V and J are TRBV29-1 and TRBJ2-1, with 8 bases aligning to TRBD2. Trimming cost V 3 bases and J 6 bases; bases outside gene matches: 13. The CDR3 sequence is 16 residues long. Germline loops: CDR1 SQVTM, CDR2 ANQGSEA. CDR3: CSVDSNGRGGVNEQFF. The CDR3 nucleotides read TGCAGCGTTGATTCCAACGGGAGGGGGGGAGTCAATGAGCAGTTCTTC.

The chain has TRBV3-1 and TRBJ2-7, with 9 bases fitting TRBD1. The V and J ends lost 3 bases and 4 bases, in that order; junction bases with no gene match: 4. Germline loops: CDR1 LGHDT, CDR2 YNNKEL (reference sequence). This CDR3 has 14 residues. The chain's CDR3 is CASSQLQGAYEQYF. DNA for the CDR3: TGTGCCAGCAGCCAGCTACAGGGGGCGTACGAGCAGTACTTC.

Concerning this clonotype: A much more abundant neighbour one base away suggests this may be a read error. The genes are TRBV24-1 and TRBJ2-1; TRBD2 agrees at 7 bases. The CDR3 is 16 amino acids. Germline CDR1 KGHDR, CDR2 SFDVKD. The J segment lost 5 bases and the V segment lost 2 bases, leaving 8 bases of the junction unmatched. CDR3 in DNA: TGTGCCACCAGTGATTGGACTAGGGCATTTCACAATGAGCAGTTCTTC. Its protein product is CATSDWTRAFHNEQFF.

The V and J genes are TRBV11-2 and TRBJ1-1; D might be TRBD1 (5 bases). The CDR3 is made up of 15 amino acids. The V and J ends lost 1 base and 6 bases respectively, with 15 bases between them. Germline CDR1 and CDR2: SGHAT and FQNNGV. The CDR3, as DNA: TGTGCCAGCAGCTTAGCATTGACAGCGGTCTCTGAAGCTTTCTTT. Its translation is CASSLALTAVSEAFF. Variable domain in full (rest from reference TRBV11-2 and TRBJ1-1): EAGVAQSPRYKIIEKRQSVAFWCNPISGHATLYWYQQILGQGPKLLIQFQNNGVVDDSQLPKDRFSAERLKGVDSTLKIQPAKLEDSAVYLCASSLALTAVSEAFFGQGTRLTVV.

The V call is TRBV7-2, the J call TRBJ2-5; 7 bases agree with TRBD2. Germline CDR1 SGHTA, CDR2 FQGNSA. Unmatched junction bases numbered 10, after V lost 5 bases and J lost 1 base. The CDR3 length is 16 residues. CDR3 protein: CASSTTSSSGQETQYF. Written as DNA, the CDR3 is TGTGCCAGCAGCACCACCTCCTCTAGCGGCCAAGAGACCCAGTACTTC.

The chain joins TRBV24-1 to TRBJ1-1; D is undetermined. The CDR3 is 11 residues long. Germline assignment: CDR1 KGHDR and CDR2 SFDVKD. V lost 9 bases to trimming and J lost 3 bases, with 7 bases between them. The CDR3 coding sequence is TGTGCCACCGCTTCACACACTGAAGCTTTCTTT. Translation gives CATASHTEAFF.

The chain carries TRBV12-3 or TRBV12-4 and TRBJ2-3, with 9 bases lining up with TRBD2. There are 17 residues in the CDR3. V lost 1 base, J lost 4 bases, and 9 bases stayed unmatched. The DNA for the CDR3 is TGTGCCAGCAGTTTAGTTCGGGTAGCGGGAGAAGCAGATACGCAGTATTTT. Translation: CASSLVRVAGEADTQYF.

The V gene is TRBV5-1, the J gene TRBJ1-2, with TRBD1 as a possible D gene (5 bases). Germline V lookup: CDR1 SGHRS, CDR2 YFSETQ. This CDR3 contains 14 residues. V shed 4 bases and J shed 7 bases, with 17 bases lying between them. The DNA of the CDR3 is TGCGCCAGCAGCGGGGGGACCGGGACTGGTGGCTACACCTTC. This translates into CASSGGTGTGGYTF.

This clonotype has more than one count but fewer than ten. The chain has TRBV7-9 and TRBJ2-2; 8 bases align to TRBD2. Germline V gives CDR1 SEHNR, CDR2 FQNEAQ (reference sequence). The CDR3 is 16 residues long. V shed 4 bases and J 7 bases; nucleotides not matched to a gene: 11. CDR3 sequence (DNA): TGTGCCAGCAGCTCCTCTAGCGGGCCTTTCATCGGGGAGCTGTTTTTT. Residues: CASSSSSGPFIGELFF.

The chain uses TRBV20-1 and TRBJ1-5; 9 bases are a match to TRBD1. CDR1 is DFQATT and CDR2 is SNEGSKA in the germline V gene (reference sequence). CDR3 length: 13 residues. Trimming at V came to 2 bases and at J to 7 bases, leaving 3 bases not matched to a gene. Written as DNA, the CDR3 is TGCAGTGCTAGACCACAGGGGGCCCAGCCCCAGCATTTT. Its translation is CSARPQGAQPQHF.

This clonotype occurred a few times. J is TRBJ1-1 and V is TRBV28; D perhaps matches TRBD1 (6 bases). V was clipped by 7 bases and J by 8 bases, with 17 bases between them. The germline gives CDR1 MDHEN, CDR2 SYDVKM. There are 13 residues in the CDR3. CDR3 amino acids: CASTTGSAREAFF. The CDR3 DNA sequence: TGTGCCAGCACCACAGGGTCGGCCCGGGAAGCTTTCTTT.

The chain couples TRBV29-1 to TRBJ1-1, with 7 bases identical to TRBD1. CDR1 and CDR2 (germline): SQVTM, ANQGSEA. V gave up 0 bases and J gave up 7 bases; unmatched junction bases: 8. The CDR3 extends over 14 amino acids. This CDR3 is CSVEDPTGRIEAFF. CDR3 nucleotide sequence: TGCAGCGTTGAAGATCCGACAGGGCGGATTGAAGCTTTCTTT.

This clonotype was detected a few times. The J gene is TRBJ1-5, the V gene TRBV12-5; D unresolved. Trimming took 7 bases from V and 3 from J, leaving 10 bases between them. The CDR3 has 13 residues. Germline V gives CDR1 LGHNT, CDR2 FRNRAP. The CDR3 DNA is TGTGCTAGTGCCTTAGGCACCAATCAGCCCCAGCATTTT. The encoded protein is CASALGTNQPQHF.

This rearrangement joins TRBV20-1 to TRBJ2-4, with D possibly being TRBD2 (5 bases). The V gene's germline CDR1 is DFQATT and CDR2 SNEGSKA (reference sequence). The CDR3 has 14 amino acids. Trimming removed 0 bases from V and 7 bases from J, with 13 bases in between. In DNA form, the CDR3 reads TGCAGTGCTAGAGATTTCGGGGTCGGGAACATTCAGTACTTC. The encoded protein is CSARDFGVGNIQYF.

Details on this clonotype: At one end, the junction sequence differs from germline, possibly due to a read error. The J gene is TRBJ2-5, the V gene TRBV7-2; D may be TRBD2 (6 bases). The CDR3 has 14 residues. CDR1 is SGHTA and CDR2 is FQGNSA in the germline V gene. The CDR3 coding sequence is TGTGCCAGCAGCTGGTGGGGACTTAAAGAGACCCGGTACTTC. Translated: CASSWWGLKETRYF.

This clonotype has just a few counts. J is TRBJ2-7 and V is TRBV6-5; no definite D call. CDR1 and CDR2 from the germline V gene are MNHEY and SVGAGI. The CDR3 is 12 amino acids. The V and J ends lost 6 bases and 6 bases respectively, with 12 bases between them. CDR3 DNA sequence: TGTGCCAGCAGCGATCTGGTGGGCGAGCAGTACTTC. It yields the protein CASSDLVGEQYF.

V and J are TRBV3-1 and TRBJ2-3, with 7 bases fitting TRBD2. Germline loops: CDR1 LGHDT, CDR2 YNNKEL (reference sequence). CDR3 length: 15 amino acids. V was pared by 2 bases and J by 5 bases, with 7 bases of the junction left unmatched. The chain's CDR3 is CASSQPGLHGDTQYF. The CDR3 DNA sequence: TGTGCCAGCAGCCAACCGGGACTACATGGAGATACGCAGTATTTT.

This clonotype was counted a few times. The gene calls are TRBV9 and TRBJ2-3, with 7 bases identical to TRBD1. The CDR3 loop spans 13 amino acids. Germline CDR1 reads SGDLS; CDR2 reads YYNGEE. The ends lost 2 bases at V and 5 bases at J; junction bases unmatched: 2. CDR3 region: CASSVTGEDTQYF. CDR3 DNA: TGTGCCAGCAGCGTTACAGGGGAAGATACGCAGTATTTT.

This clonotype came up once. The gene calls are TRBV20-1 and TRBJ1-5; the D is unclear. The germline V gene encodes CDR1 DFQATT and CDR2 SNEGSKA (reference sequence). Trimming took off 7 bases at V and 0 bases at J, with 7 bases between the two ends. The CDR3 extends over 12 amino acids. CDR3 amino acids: CSGALSNQPQHF. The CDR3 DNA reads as TGCAGTGGGGCTCTTAGCAATCAGCCCCAGCATTTT.

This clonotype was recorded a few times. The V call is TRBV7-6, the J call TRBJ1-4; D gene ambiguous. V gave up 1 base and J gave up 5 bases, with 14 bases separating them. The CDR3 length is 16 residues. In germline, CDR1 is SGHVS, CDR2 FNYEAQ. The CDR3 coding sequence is TGTGCCAGCAGCTTAGTATCGGGCCAGGCAAATGAAAAACTGTTTTTT. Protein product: CASSLVSGQANEKLFF.